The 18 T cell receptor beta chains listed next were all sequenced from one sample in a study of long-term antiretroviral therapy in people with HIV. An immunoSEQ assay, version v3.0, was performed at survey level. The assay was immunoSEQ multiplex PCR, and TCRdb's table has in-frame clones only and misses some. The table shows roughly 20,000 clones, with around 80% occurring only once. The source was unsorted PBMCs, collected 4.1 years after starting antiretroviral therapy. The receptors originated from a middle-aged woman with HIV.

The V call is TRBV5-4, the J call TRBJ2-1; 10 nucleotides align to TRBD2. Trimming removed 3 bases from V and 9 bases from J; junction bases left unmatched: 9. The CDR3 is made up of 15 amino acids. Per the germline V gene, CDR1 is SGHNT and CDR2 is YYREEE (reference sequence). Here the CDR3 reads CASSSRLAGAGEQFF. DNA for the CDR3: TGTGCCAGCAGCTCCCGGCTAGCGGGGGCGGGTGAGCAGTTCTTC.

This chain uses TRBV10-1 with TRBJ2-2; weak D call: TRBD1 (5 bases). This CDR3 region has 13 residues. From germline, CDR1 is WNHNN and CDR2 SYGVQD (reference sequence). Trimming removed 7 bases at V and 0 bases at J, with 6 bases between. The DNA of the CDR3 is TGCGCCAGCAAACAGGCGAACACCGGGGAGCTGTTTTTT. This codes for CASKQANTGELFF.

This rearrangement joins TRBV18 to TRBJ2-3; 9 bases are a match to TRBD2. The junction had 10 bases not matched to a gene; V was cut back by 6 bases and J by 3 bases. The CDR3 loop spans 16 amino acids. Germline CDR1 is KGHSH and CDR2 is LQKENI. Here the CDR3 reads CASSESGTSLTDTQYF. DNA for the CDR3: TGTGCCAGCTCCGAGTCCGGGACTAGCTTGACAGATACGCAGTATTTT.

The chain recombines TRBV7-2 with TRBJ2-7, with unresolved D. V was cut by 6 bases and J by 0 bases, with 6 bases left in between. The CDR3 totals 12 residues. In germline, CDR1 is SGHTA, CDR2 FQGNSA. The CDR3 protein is CASSPISYEQYF. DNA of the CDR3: TGTGCCAGCAGTCCAATCTCCTACGAGCAGTACTTC.

The CDR3 region is CASSLDWGNEQFF. For the CDR3, the DNA is TGTGCCAGCAGCCTGGACTGGGGCAATGAGCAGTTCTTC. This rearrangement joins TRBV11-2 to TRBJ2-1, with TRBD2 as a possible D gene (5 bases). With 5 bases removed from V and 6 bases from J, the gap between germline ends came to 11 bases. The CDR3 totals 13 residues. Germline CDR1 is SGHAT and CDR2 is FQNNGV.

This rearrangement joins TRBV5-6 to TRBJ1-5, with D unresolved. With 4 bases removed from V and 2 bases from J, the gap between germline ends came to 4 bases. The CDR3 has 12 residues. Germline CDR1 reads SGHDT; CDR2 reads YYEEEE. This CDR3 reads CASSLRNQPQHF. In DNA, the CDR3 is TGTGCCAGCAGCCTACGCAATCAGCCCCAGCATTTT.

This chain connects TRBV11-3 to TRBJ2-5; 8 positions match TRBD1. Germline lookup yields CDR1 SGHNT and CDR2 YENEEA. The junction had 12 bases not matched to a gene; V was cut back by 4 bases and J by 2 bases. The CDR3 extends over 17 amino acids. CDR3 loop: CASSYEKRTGRQETQYF. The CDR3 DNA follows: TGTGCCAGCAGCTATGAAAAACGGACAGGGCGGCAAGAGACCCAGTACTTC. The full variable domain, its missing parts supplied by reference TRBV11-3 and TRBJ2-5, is EAGVVQSPRYKIIEKKQPVAFWCNPISGHNTLYWYLQNLGQGPELLIRYENEEAVDDSQLPKDRFSAERLKGVDSTLKIQPAELGDSAVYLCASSYEKRTGRQETQYFGPGTRLLVL.

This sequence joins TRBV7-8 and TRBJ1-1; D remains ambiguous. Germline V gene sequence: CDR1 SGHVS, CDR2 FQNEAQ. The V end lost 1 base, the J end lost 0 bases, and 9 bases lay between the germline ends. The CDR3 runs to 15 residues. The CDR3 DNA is TGTGCCAGCAGCTTAGAATGGGCACTGAACACTGAAGCTTTCTTT. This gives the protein CASSLEWALNTEAFF.

In DNA form, the CDR3 reads TGCGCCAGCTCGATGGCCGGGTCCGATTCACCCCTCCACTTT. Protein: CASSMAGSDSPLHF. V usage is TRBV4-3 and J usage is TRBJ1-6; D is unclear. Trimming left V 8 bases short and J 8 bases short, with 16 bases between. The CDR3 is 14 residues long. Germline CDR1 LGHNA, CDR2 YSLEER.

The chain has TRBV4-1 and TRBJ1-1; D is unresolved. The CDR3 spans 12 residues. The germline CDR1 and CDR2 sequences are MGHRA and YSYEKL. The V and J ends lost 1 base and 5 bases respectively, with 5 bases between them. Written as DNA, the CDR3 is TGCGCCAGCAGCCAAGTGGGGACTGAAGCTTTCTTT. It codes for CASSQVGTEAFF.

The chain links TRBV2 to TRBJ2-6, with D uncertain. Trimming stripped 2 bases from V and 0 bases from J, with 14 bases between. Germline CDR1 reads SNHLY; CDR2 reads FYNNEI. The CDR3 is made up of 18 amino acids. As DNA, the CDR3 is TGTGCCAGCAGTGAAATTTCTCTGCAGAGCTCTGGGGCCAACGTCCTGACTTTC. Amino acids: CASSEISLQSSGANVLTF.

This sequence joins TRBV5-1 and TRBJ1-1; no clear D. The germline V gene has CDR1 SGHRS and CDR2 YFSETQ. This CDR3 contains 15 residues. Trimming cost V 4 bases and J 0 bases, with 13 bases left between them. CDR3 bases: TGCGCCAGCAGCATACAGAACTCAATGAACACTGAAGCTTTCTTT. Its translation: CASSIQNSMNTEAFF.

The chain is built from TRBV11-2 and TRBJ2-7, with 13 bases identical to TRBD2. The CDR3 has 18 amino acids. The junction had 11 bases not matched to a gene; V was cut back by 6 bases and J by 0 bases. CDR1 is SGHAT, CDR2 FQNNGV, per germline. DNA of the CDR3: TGTGCCAGCAGGGGGGGACTAGCGGGAACCGGATTCTCCTACGAGCAGTACTTC. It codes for CASRGGLAGTGFSYEQYF.

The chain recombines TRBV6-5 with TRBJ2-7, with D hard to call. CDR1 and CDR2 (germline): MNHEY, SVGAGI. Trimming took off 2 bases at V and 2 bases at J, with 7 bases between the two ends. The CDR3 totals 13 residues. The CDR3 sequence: CASSYQDAYEQYF. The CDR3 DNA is TGTGCCAGCAGTTACCAGGATGCCTACGAGCAGTACTTC.

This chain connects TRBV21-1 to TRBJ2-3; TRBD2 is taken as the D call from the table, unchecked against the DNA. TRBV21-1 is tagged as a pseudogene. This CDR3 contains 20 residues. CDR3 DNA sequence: TGTGCCAGCAGCAGAGAACCGGGACTAGCGGGAAAGGAGCACACAGATACGCAGTATTTT. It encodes CASSREPGLAGKEHTDTQYF.

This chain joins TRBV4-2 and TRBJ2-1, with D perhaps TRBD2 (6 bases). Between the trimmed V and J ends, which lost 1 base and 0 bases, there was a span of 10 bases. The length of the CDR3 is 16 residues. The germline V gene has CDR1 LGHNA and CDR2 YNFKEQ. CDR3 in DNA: TGTGCCAGCAGCCAAGGGGACTGGAGCTCCTACAATGAGCAGTTCTTC. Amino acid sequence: CASSQGDWSSYNEQFF.

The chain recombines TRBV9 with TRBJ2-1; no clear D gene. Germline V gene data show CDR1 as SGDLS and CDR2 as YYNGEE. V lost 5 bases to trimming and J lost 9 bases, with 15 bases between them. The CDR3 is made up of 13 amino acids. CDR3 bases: TGTGCCAGCAGTTCGATGTTTGGCGGTGAGCAGTTCTTC. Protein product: CASSSMFGGEQFF. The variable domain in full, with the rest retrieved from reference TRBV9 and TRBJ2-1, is DSGVTQTPKHLITATGQRVTLRCSPRSGDLSVYWYQQSLDQGLQFLIQYYNGEERAKGNILERFSAQQFPDLHSELNLSSLELGDSALYFCASSSMFGGEQFFGPGTRLTVL.

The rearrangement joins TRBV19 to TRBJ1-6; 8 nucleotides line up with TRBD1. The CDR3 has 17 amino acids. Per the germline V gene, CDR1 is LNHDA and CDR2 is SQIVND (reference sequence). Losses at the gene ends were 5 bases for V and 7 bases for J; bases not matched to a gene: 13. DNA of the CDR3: TGTGCCAGTAGTGGGGCGGAGCGGACAGGGCAAAATTCACCCCTCCACTTT. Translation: CASSGAERTGQNSPLHF.